This entry lists 26 T cell receptor beta chains sequenced from one sample in a study of cytomegalovirus exposure and HLA in healthy donors. Use of 60 Vbeta and 13 Jbeta primers characterized the PCR. The assay was immunoSEQ multiplex PCR, and TCRdb's table has in-frame clones only and misses some. The sample records around 130,000 clones, around 80% being singletons. Sequencing was carried out using PBMCs. The source is a woman under 30 in good health and CMV-seropositive.

This clone has only a few counts. The chain links TRBV11-2 to TRBJ2-7, with TRBD2 as a possible D gene (7 bases). The germline gives CDR1 SGHAT, CDR2 FQNNGV. Trimming took off 6 bases at V and 3 bases at J, with 15 bases between the two ends. The CDR3 loop spans 14 amino acids. CDR3 nucleotides: TGTGCCAGCAGGGGCGGGGGCCTTAACTACGAGCAGTACTTC. It is translated as CASRGGGLNYEQYF.

The chain uses TRBV4-2 and TRBJ2-7; 9 bases fit TRBD1. V dropped 1 base and J dropped 5; count of bases not matched to a gene: 6. The CDR3 is 15 residues long. CDR1 is LGHNA, CDR2 YNFKEQ, per germline. CDR3 sequence: CASSQVGQGVNEQYF. The CDR3, as DNA: TGTGCCAGCAGCCAAGTGGGACAGGGTGTTAACGAGCAGTACTTC.

For the CDR3, the DNA is TGTGCCAGTAGTTCGGGACTAACGGCAGATACGCAGTATTTT. This gives the protein CASSSGLTADTQYF. V and J are TRBV19 and TRBJ2-3, with 7 bases aligning to TRBD2. The CDR3 is made up of 14 amino acids. The germline V gene has CDR1 LNHDA and CDR2 SQIVND (reference sequence). V was pared by 5 bases and J by 4 bases, with 6 bases of the junction left unmatched.

The chain joins TRBV9 to TRBJ2-1; unclear D gene. V was pared by 1 base and J by 5 bases, with 7 bases between. The CDR3 sequence is 13 residues long. Germline V gives CDR1 SGDLS, CDR2 YYNGEE. In nucleotides, the CDR3 is TGTGCCAGCAGCGTACTACCTCACAATGAGCAGTTCTTC. It yields the protein CASSVLPHNEQFF.

The chain uses TRBV2 and TRBJ2-1; 16 nucleotides match TRBD2. The V gene end was trimmed by 4 bases and the J gene end by 2 bases; junction bases not matched to a gene: 8. Germline assignment: CDR1 SNHLY and CDR2 FYNNEI. CDR3 size: 19 residues. CDR3 coding DNA: TGTGCCAGCAGTGTAGGGACTAGCGGGGGGGCCGGGGCCTACAATGAGCAGTTCTTC. Translation: CASSVGTSGGAGAYNEQFF.

Regarding this clone: The CDR3 end shows no conserved phenylalanine or tryptophan, and so a read error is likely. The chain couples TRBV7-8 to TRBJ2-3; D remains ambiguous. This CDR3 is built from 15 residues. V was cut by 1 base and J by 4 bases, with 12 bases left in between. Germline V CDR1 and CDR2: SGHVS, FQNEAQ. The CDR3 region is CASSLGDLLPDTQYS. In DNA form, the CDR3 reads TGTGCCAGCAGCTTAGGCGACTTACTTCCAGATACGCAGTATTCT.

V is TRBV2 and J is TRBJ2-3; 7 bases are a match to TRBD1. The germline gives CDR1 SNHLY, CDR2 FYNNEI. The V segment lost 5 bases and the J segment 0 bases; nucleotides outside the gene matches: 5. CDR3 length: 15 amino acids. CDR3 sequence reads: CASSLQGFSTDTQYF. CDR3 bases: TGTGCCAGCAGTCTACAGGGGTTCAGCACAGATACGCAGTATTTT.

The V call is TRBV2, the J call TRBJ2-7, with 9 positions matching TRBD1. The germline gives CDR1 SNHLY, CDR2 FYNNEI. V dropped 9 bases and J dropped 0; count of bases not matched to a gene: 6. The CDR3 covers 14 residues. Here the CDR3 DNA reads TGTGCCAGTACCCGGGACAGGGCCTCCTACGAGCAGTACTTC. This translates into CASTRDRASYEQYF.

V is TRBV28 and J is TRBJ1-4; 8 bases line up with TRBD1. From germline, CDR1 is MDHEN and CDR2 SYDVKM. The CDR3 loop spans 15 amino acids. With V trimmed by 6 bases and J by 7 bases, 10 bases remained unmatched. The CDR3 DNA is TGTGCCAGCAGCTCTCGGACAGGGCAGGGTGAAAAACTGTTTTTT. The encoded protein is CASSSRTGQGEKLFF.

The gene calls are TRBV28 and TRBJ2-2; TRBD1 aligns across 7 bases. CDR3 length: 14 residues. V shed 4 bases, J shed 1 base, and the junction held 0 bases outside the gene matches. CDR1 MDHEN and CDR2 SYDVKM come from the germline V gene. The CDR3 coding sequence is TGTGCCAGCAGTTGGACAGGGAACACCGGGGAGCTGTTTTTT. It codes for CASSWTGNTGELFF.

The gene calls are TRBV9 and TRBJ2-5, with 7 bases aligning to TRBD2. There are 13 residues in the CDR3. CDR1 is SGDLS, CDR2 YYNGEE, per germline. Trimming at V came to 2 bases and at J to 4 bases, leaving 2 bases not matched to a gene. The DNA of the CDR3 is TGTGCCAGCAGCGTGTCGGGGGGAGAGACCCAGTACTTC. It is translated as CASSVSGGETQYF.

CDR3 protein: CASSKLAGSTDTQYF. The CDR3 coding sequence is TGTGCCAGTAGTAAACTAGCGGGGAGCACAGATACGCAGTATTTT. The chain links TRBV19 to TRBJ2-3; 10 bases map to TRBD2. Unmatched junction bases numbered 1, after V lost 4 bases and J lost 0 bases. CDR1 and CDR2 from the germline V gene are LNHDA and SQIVND (reference sequence). CDR3 length equals 15 residues.

The V and J genes are TRBV7-9 and TRBJ2-5; D perhaps matches TRBD2 (5 bases). This CDR3 comprises 13 residues. Germline CDR1 reads SEHNR; CDR2 reads FQNEAQ (reference sequence). The germline V and J ends were trimmed by 8 bases and 6 bases, with 16 bases remaining between them. In nucleotides, the CDR3 is TGTGCCAGCTTCGACGAACCGGGAAAGACCCAGTACTTC. As protein: CASFDEPGKTQYF.

Note on this clone: At one boundary the junction diverges from the germline segment, which might be a read error. The same CDR3 arises from other DNA sequences in this sample as well. This chain connects TRBV6-5 to TRBJ1-1; D gene uncertain. Germline V gene data show CDR1 as MNHEY and CDR2 as SVGAGI. The CDR3 covers 14 residues. CDR3 sequence (DNA): TGTGCCAGCAGTTACTCTACAGAAAACACTGAGGCTTTCTTT. Amino acid sequence: CASSYSTENTEAFF.

The chain joins TRBV19 to TRBJ2-3; 10 bases match TRBD1. V dropped 4 bases and J dropped 0; count of bases not matched to a gene: 4. The CDR3 has 16 amino acids. In germline, CDR1 is LNHDA, CDR2 SQIVND (reference sequence). The CDR3 sequence: CASSRTGGPSTDTQYF. The CDR3 DNA reads as TGTGCCAGTAGTAGGACAGGGGGTCCTAGCACAGATACGCAGTATTTT. The whole variable domain, remainder taken from reference TRBV19 and TRBJ2-3, is DGGITQSPKYLFRKEGQNVTLSCEQNLNHDAMYWYRQDPGQGLRLIYYSQIVNDFQKGDIAEGYSVSREKKESFPLTVTSAQKNPTAFYLCASSRTGGPSTDTQYFGPGTRLTVL.

This rearrangement joins TRBV5-1 to TRBJ2-7; tentatively, D is TRBD1 (6 bases). The CDR3 is 15 amino acids. Germline V gives CDR1 SGHRS, CDR2 YFSETQ. The ends were cut back, 0 bases at V and 5 bases at J, with 15 bases in the middle. DNA of the CDR3: TGCGCCAGCAGCTTGGACGGGCTGAGGGACAACGAGCAGTACTTC. It is translated as CASSLDGLRDNEQYF.

V gene TRBV6-4 combines with J gene TRBJ2-3, with 7 bases fitting TRBD2. The CDR3 is 15 amino acids. J gave up 2 bases and V 3 bases, and 5 bases lay outside the gene matches. In germline, CDR1 is MRHNA, CDR2 SNTAGT. CDR3 sequence reads: CASSEVAGDTDTQYF. CDR3 sequence (DNA): TGTGCCAGCAGTGAGGTCGCGGGGGACACAGATACGCAGTATTTT.

This clone was seen once. This sequence joins TRBV15 and TRBJ2-1, with a weak D call TRBD1 (6 bases). There are 14 residues in the CDR3. The germline V and J ends were trimmed by 5 bases and 2 bases, with 10 bases remaining between them. Germline V gene data show CDR1 as LNHNV and CDR2 as YYDKDF (reference sequence). The CDR3 here is CATSGRTAYNEQFF. DNA of the CDR3: TGTGCCACCAGCGGACGGACAGCCTACAATGAGCAGTTCTTC.

This clone showed up just a few times. The chain joins TRBV28 to TRBJ1-4; no clear D. The CDR3 runs 13 residues. Per germline, CDR1 MDHEN and CDR2 SYDVKM. Trimming took 6 bases from V and 1 from J, leaving 6 bases between them. The CDR3 coding sequence is TGTGCCAGCAGGAGGGTAACTAATGAAAAACTGTTTTTT. Translation gives CASRRVTNEKLFF.

V usage is TRBV2 and J usage is TRBJ2-3, with D unresolved. Trimming stripped 8 bases from V and 3 bases from J, with 6 bases between. From germline, CDR1 is SNHLY and CDR2 FYNNEI. The CDR3 is 11 residues long. In DNA, the CDR3 is TGTGCCAGCCTTTTTACAGATACGCAGTATTTT. Protein product: CASLFTDTQYF.

The V gene is TRBV2, the J gene TRBJ2-7; D unclear. V lost 6 bases and J 0 bases, leaving 12 bases between the germline ends. In germline, CDR1 is SNHLY, CDR2 FYNNEI. CDR3 length equals 14 residues. The CDR3 region has the DNA TGTGCCAGCAGCTCTGACATGTCCTCCTACGAGCAGTACTTC. This sequence encodes CASSSDMSSYEQYF.

The rearrangement links TRBV28 to TRBJ1-5, with D unresolved. Trimming shortened V by 4 bases and J by 3 bases, and 7 bases separated the two germline ends. The CDR3 is 13 amino acids. Germline V gene sequence: CDR1 MDHEN, CDR2 SYDVKM. CDR3: CASSSADNQPQHF. The CDR3 DNA reads TGTGCCAGCAGTTCGGCGGACAATCAGCCCCAGCATTTT.

The genes are TRBV7-8 and TRBJ2-7; TRBD1 matches at 7 bases. Trimming at V came to 5 bases and at J to 3 bases, leaving 13 bases not matched to a gene. Germline V gene data show CDR1 as SGHVS and CDR2 as FQNEAQ. This CDR3 spans 16 amino acids. The CDR3, as DNA: TGTGCCAGCAGCCCTACAATTCCGGGACAGTTCTACGAGCAGTACTTC. Its protein product is CASSPTIPGQFYEQYF.

The V call is TRBV27, the J call TRBJ2-2, with a possible D match to TRBD2 (6 bases). The V end was cut by 0 bases, the J end by 6 bases, with 8 bases between. This CDR3 has 14 amino acids. Germline lookup yields CDR1 MNHEY and CDR2 SMNVEV (reference sequence). The CDR3 spells CASSLSRGAGELFF. CDR3 nucleotide sequence: TGTGCCAGCAGTTTATCACGCGGGGCCGGGGAGCTGTTTTTT.

This chain joins TRBV18 and TRBJ1-4; 7 bases line up with TRBD1. CDR3 length equals 14 residues. CDR1 and CDR2 from the germline V gene are KGHSH and LQKENI. The trim removed 4 bases at V and 3 bases at J, leaving 2 bases unmatched. The CDR3 nucleotides are TGTGCCAGCTCACTACAGGGGCCTAATGAAAAACTGTTTTTT. Its protein product is CASSLQGPNEKLFF.

This clone has more than one count but fewer than ten. V gene TRBV7-3 combines with J gene TRBJ2-2, with 8 bases identical to TRBD2. V lost 1 base to trimming and J lost 0 bases; unmatched junction nucleotides: 7. This CDR3 is built from 18 residues. Germline V gene sequence: CDR1 SGHTA, CDR2 FQGTGA. CDR3 DNA sequence: TGTGCCAGCAGCTTAAGGTCTGCGGGGGGTACGAACACCGGGGAGCTGTTTTTT. It codes for CASSLRSAGGTNTGELFF.